Below, one T cell receptor (beta chain) is given with its context. The sample originates from a study of blood T cell repertoires in COVID-19. Study context: Acute and convalescent COVID-19 samples came from the United States, Italy and Spain.

In the original analysis: From reference gene primer amplification, estimates of nucleated cell counts were derived. TCRdb's copy holds only in-frame clones and misses some; the assay was immunoSEQ multiplex PCR. For V, J and clone size, that table is used; D and trimming come from the DNA. The table lists 250,000 to 300,000 clones, 88% of them singletons. Participants spanned ages about 18 to 100 years and resided in about two dozen US areas. Cohort assignment relied on participant-reported clinical history. V was clipped by 6 bases and J by 5 bases, with 16 bases between them. CDR1 is SEHNR and CDR2 is FQNEAQ in the germline V gene (reference sequence). The CDR3 runs 14 residues.

This clonotype was obtained from a woman aged 55-69 years in a cohort exposed to, infected with or recovered from COVID-19 (not recorded which). The J gene is TRBJ1-1, the V gene TRBV7-9; a weak D match, TRBD1 (6 bases). The sequenced material came from PBMCs or T cells enriched from blood (not recorded which). CDR3 bases: TGTGCCAGCAGACTTACAGGGTATGGTACTGAAGCTTTCTTT. It encodes CASRLTGYGTEAFF.